The clone carrying this T cell receptor beta chain was found once. Germline CDR1 LNHNV, CDR2 YYDKDF (reference sequence). This CDR3 region has 16 residues. The V gene end was trimmed by 4 bases and the J gene end by 4 bases; junction bases not matched to a gene: 3. The data are from a study of blood T cell repertoires in COVID-19. The data were produced by immunoSEQ multiplex PCR, yet TCRdb's version contains in-frame clones alone and is incomplete. The sample records 250,000 to 350,000 clones, 86% being singletons. This rearrangement joins TRBV15 to TRBJ2-1; TRBD2 matches at 14 bases. The TCR comes from a woman aged 50 to 60 with acute or convalescent COVID-19. The specimen was peripheral blood. The CDR3 region has the DNA TGTGCCACCAGCAAGGGACTAGCGGGAGCTTACAATGAGCAGTTCTTC. Amino acids: CATSKGLAGAYNEQFF.